The entry below describes one TCR beta chain. Its antigen remains unidentified. The data were obtained in a study of cytomegalovirus exposure and HLA in healthy donors. The study's findings and limits: TCR beta chain V- and J-gene trimming was linked, in a later analysis, to a missense variant in DCLRE1C. Generally TCR sequences proved uncommon, though certain public TCRs appeared in numerous donors. Evidence from a later analysis indicated that most CMV-associated TCR beta chains looked HLA-restricted.

The primer mix had 60 Vbeta and 13 Jbeta primers. Clones were sequenced by immunoSEQ multiplex PCR, and TCRdb holds only the in-frame ones, with some missing. The sample includes more than 85,000 clones. The CDR3 is 16 amino acids. In germline, CDR1 is LNHNV, CDR2 YYDKDF (reference sequence). V gave up 6 bases and J gave up 7 bases; unmatched junction bases: 12. Sequencing was carried out using PBMCs. The rearrangement joins TRBV15 to TRBJ1-6; 7 bases line up with TRBD1. The origin of this receptor is a girl aged 5-17 years in good health and CMV-seropositive. Here the CDR3 reads CATRRDRQGRNSPLHF. For the CDR3, the DNA is TGTGCCACCAGGCGGGATCGACAGGGTAGGAATTCACCCCTCCACTTT.